This T cell receptor beta chain was recorded in a study of T cell responses to AZD1222 COVID-19 vaccine. This clone has only one observation. Its target is unknown. Some clones are missing from TCRdb's copy, which holds only in-frame ones; the method was immunoSEQ multiplex PCR. The sample records tens of thousands of clones, roughly 82% being singletons. This CDR3 has 15 residues. Germline V gene data show CDR1 as LNHNV and CDR2 as YYDKDF (reference sequence). The ends were cut back, 5 bases at V and 2 bases at J, with 13 bases in the middle. Study conclusions and caveats: Reportedly, nearly half the spike-specific TCRs target unmutated variant regions. Baseline antibody screening turned up just six seropositive AZD1222 recipients.

The rearrangement links TRBV15 to TRBJ2-1; either TRBD1 or TRBD2 may fit D (5 bases each). The TCR sequence derives from an adult in good health. The material was peripheral blood, obtained on day 0 of AZD1222 vaccination. The CDR3 DNA sequence: TGTGCCACCAGCTCCCGGGACGGAGCCTACAATGAGCAGTTCTTC. Residues: CATSSRDGAYNEQFF.